The 26 T cell receptor beta chains reported below all come from one sample, sequenced in a study of T cells after yellow fever vaccination. TCRdb reanalysed the 5' RACE reads using MiXCR and keeps one entry per CDR3 protein. The sample records around 320,000 distinct CDR3 sequences, approximately 10% being singletons. The specimen was CD4+ T cells sorted from PBMCs, collected 5 days after the yellow fever booster vaccination. Source of these receptors: a man younger than 35 who received the YFV17D yellow fever vaccine.

This clonotype was seen more than once but under ten times. The V call is TRBV5-6, the J call TRBJ2-1; D call uncertain. Germline CDR1 is SGHDT and CDR2 is YYEEEE. Trimming removed 1 base at V and 13 bases at J, with 9 bases between. CDR3 length: 11 residues. CDR3 sequence reads: CASSLNLDQFF. The DNA for the CDR3 is TGTGCCAGCAGCTTGAACCTAGATCAGTTCTTC.

Ten or more counts support this clonotype. The CDR3 DNA follows: TGTGCCAGCAGTCCGACCCCGGGACTAGCGGGGGGCTTTACCCACTACAATGAGCAGTTCTTC. Protein: CASSPTPGLAGGFTHYNEQFF. The gene calls are TRBV6-6 and TRBJ2-1; the match to TRBD2 covers 15 bases. The V segment lost 5 bases and the J segment 3 bases; nucleotides outside the gene matches: 17. Germline CDR1 is MNHNY and CDR2 is SVGAGI (reference sequence). The CDR3 extends over 21 amino acids.

The rearrangement joins TRBV10-3 to TRBJ1-1, with D possibly matching TRBD1 (6 bases). The CDR3 covers 13 residues. V was clipped by 10 bases and J by 1 base, with 13 bases between them. Germline V gives CDR1 ENHRY, CDR2 SYGVKD. Here the CDR3 DNA reads TGTGCCACCCGCGGACAGACGAACACTGAAGCTTTCTTT. It is translated as CATRGQTNTEAFF.

The rearrangement links TRBV25-1 to TRBJ2-6; D may match TRBD1 or TRBD2 (5 bases each). V was cut by 1 base and J by 0 bases, with 13 bases left in between. The CDR3 has 18 residues. CDR1 is MGHDK and CDR2 is SYGVNS in the germline V gene. The CDR3 sequence is CASSESAGTVSGANVLTF. The CDR3 DNA sequence: TGTGCCAGCAGTGAATCAGCAGGGACCGTCTCTGGGGCCAACGTCCTGACTTTC.

The chain combines TRBV29-1 with TRBJ2-7; a weak D match, TRBD2 (7 bases). With 7 bases removed from V and 5 bases from J, the gap between germline ends came to 18 bases. The CDR3 has 13 residues. CDR1 SQVTM and CDR2 ANQGSEA come from the germline V gene. The CDR3 nucleotides read TGCAGCGCCCGGATGGGGGGGGCGGACGAGCAGTACTTC. Its translation: CSARMGGADEQYF.

This clonotype turned up a few times. V and J are TRBV20-1 and TRBJ2-5; D gene ambiguous. Germline loops: CDR1 DFQATT, CDR2 SNEGSKA (reference sequence). V was cut by 2 bases and J by 5 bases, with 9 bases left in between. The CDR3 has 12 amino acids. CDR3 bases: TGCAGTGCTAGACTGGACCGGGAGACCCAGTACTTC. Its protein is CSARLDRETQYF.

At least ten counts were recorded for this clonotype. The rearrangement uses TRBV7-9 and TRBJ2-1, with 12 bases lining up with TRBD2. Germline V gene lookup returns CDR1 SEHNR and CDR2 FQNEAQ (reference sequence). This CDR3 region has 14 residues. The V segment lost 5 bases and the J segment 7 bases; nucleotides outside the gene matches: 3. CDR3 sequence reads: CASSRTSGVNEQFF. The CDR3 DNA reads as TGTGCCAGCAGCCGGACTAGCGGGGTTAATGAGCAGTTCTTC.

The rearrangement links TRBV9 to TRBJ1-3, with D hard to call. The CDR3 is 14 residues long. Germline values: CDR1 SGDLS, CDR2 YYNGEE. V was clipped by 0 bases and J by 2 bases, with 6 bases between them. DNA of the CDR3: TGTGCCAGCAGCGTAGTGGGTCCTGGAAACACCATATATTTT. This translates into CASSVVGPGNTIYF.

This chain uses TRBV4-3 with TRBJ1-2; no clear D. Germline V gene data show CDR1 as LGHNA and CDR2 as YSLEER. V was trimmed by 0 bases and J by 2 bases, leaving 13 bases between them. This CDR3 region has 16 residues. The DNA for the CDR3 is TGCGCCAGCAGCCAAGAACGAACGACACCCAACTATGGCTACACCTTC. Encoded protein: CASSQERTTPNYGYTF.

This sequence joins TRBV7-2 and TRBJ1-1; D is ambiguous. The length of the CDR3 is 15 residues. Trimming stripped 1 base from V and 1 base from J, with 10 bases between. From germline, CDR1 is SGHTA and CDR2 FQGNSA. The CDR3 protein is CASSLGVVSNTEAFF. The CDR3, as DNA: TGTGCCAGCAGCTTAGGGGTAGTTTCGAACACTGAAGCTTTCTTT.

A few counts support this clonotype. The chain joins TRBV18 to TRBJ1-2; the D is unclear. From germline, CDR1 is KGHSH and CDR2 LQKENI. This CDR3 comprises 16 residues. Trimming stripped 3 bases from V and 6 bases from J, with 20 bases between. Here the CDR3 reads CASSPQEVSHADGYTF. The CDR3, as DNA: TGTGCCAGCTCACCTCAGGAGGTTTCTCACGCCGATGGCTACACCTTC.

The chain joins TRBV20-1 to TRBJ2-2; 9 nucleotides match TRBD1. CDR1 is DFQATT and CDR2 is SNEGSKA in the germline V gene (reference sequence). The J segment lost 5 bases and the V segment lost 4 bases, leaving 5 bases of the junction unmatched. The CDR3 extends over 14 amino acids. The DNA of the CDR3 is TGCAGTGCTATACAGGGGGCGCGTACCGGGGAGCTGTTTTTT. It yields the protein CSAIQGARTGELFF.

This clonotype showed up many times. The chain couples TRBV7-2 to TRBJ1-2; D is unclear. The V end lost 3 bases, the J end lost 4 bases, and 9 bases lay between the germline ends. Germline CDR1 reads SGHTA; CDR2 reads FQGNSA. This CDR3 region has 13 residues. This CDR3 reads CASSFGRTYGYTF. In DNA, the CDR3 is TGTGCCAGCAGCTTCGGCCGGACCTATGGCTACACCTTC.

This clonotype was detected ten times or more. The chain joins TRBV7-3 to TRBJ2-1; 7 bases agree with TRBD2. Germline CDR1 is SGHTA and CDR2 is FQGTGA. The CDR3 loop spans 14 amino acids. Unmatched junction bases numbered 4, after V lost 2 bases and J lost 6 bases. In DNA form, the CDR3 reads TGTGCCAGCAGCTTACTAGCGGCGAGCAATGAGCAGTTCTTC. This gives the protein CASSLLAASNEQFF.

The CDR3, as DNA: TGTGCCATCAGTGGGGCCCGCCACGAGCAGTTCTTC. Amino acids: CAISGARHEQFF. The chain recombines TRBV10-3 with TRBJ2-1; no clear D. CDR1 and CDR2 (germline): ENHRY, SYGVKD. The CDR3 spans 12 residues. V was pared by 4 bases and J by 10 bases, with 11 bases between.

Here the CDR3 reads CASSLSGGSVYEQFF. CDR3 DNA sequence: TGTGCCAGCAGCTTAAGCGGGGGTTCGGTCTATGAGCAGTTCTTC. The chain carries TRBV5-4 and TRBJ2-1, with 8 positions matching TRBD2. Germline assignment: CDR1 SGHNT and CDR2 YYREEE (reference sequence). V trimming: 2 bases; J trimming: 8 bases; junction bases outside the gene matches: 9. The length of the CDR3 is 15 residues.

Points on this clonotype: This likely comes from a read error, as the CDR3 has no conserved phenylalanine or tryptophan at its end. The DNA is left out, because the CDR3 cannot be placed on it with certainty; the CDR3 is given as TCRdb lists it. The chain employs TRBV4-3 and TRBJ2-1; the table's D call TRBD1 went unverified against the DNA. CDR1 is LGHNA, CDR2 YSLEER, per germline. The CDR3 is made up of 9 amino acids, end residues included. This chain's CDR3 is CASTHNRVC.

This clonotype appeared many times. V and J are TRBV7-2 and TRBJ1-2; TRBD1 aligns across 7 bases. There are 14 residues in the CDR3. Germline lookup yields CDR1 SGHTA and CDR2 FQGNSA. V was pared by 4 bases and J by 7 bases, with 9 bases of the junction left unmatched. DNA for the CDR3: TGTGCCAGCAGCTCTCAGGGGGTTTTGGGTGGCTACACCTTC. Protein sequence: CASSSQGVLGGYTF. Filled out from reference TRBV7-2 and TRBJ1-2, the complete variable domain reads GAGVSQSPSNKVTEKGKDVELRCDPISGHTALYWYRQSLGQGLEFLIYFQGNSAPDKSGLPSDRFSAERTGGSVSTLTIQRTQQEDSAVYLCASSSQGVLGGYTFGSGTRLTVV.

This clonotype has a count of ten or more. This chain joins TRBV20-1 and TRBJ1-6, with 7 positions matching TRBD1. J lost 9 bases, V lost 3 bases, and 11 bases had no gene match. Germline assignment: CDR1 DFQATT and CDR2 SNEGSKA (reference sequence). The CDR3 totals 15 residues. The CDR3: CSASRARTGSSPLHF. The CDR3 nucleotides are TGCAGTGCTAGTCGGGCAAGGACAGGTAGTTCACCCCTCCACTTT.

The chain recombines TRBV20-1 with TRBJ1-5, with 11 bases fitting TRBD1. CDR1 and CDR2 (germline): DFQATT, SNEGSKA (reference sequence). This CDR3 contains 13 residues. V was pared by 5 bases and J by 4 bases, with 1 base of the junction left unmatched. The CDR3 DNA sequence: TGCAGTGCTGGGACAGGGGGAAATCAGCCCCAGCATTTT. It yields the protein CSAGTGGNQPQHF.

The chain employs TRBV20-1 and TRBJ2-5; either TRBD1 or TRBD2 may fit D (5 bases each). Trimming left V 5 bases short and J 5 bases short, with 24 bases between. Per the germline V gene, CDR1 is DFQATT and CDR2 is SNEGSKA (reference sequence). This CDR3 region has 16 residues. CDR3 nucleotides: TGCAGTGCTCCGACGGGGCGAGGACTTCTCGAGGAGACCCAGTACTTC. The encoded protein is CSAPTGRGLLEETQYF.

The V call is TRBV29-1, the J call TRBJ2-3; TRBD2 agrees at 8 bases. After removal of 7 bases from V and 2 bases from J, the junction contained 11 bases not matched to a gene. Germline loops: CDR1 SQVTM, CDR2 ANQGSEA. The CDR3 spans 15 residues. For the CDR3, the DNA is TGCAGCGCGTCGGGTTCAGCGGGGGCCACAGATACGCAGTATTTT. This gives the protein CSASGSAGATDTQYF.

This clonotype has just a few counts. The chain recombines TRBV5-5 with TRBJ1-6, with TRBD1 matching over 10 bases. Germline CDR1 is SGHKS and CDR2 is YYEKEE (reference sequence). V lost 2 bases and J lost 9; bases outside the gene matches: 11. This CDR3 has 17 residues. This CDR3 reads CASSFLTGGFSGSPLHF. In nucleotides, the CDR3 is TGTGCCAGCAGCTTCCTGACAGGGGGCTTTTCAGGTTCACCCCTCCACTTT.

This clonotype was seen a handful of times. The chain recombines TRBV7-8 with TRBJ2-2, with D hard to call. V lost 5 bases to trimming and J lost 0 bases, with 13 bases between them. CDR1 is SGHVS, CDR2 FQNEAQ, per germline. The CDR3 is 16 amino acids. The CDR3 DNA reads as TGTGCCAGCAGCCCGCCGTGGGTTACGAACACCGGGGAGCTGTTTTTT. Its protein product is CASSPPWVTNTGELFF.

The V call is TRBV6-6, the J call TRBJ2-1; either TRBD1 or TRBD2 may supply D (6 bases each). V lost 7 bases and J lost 5, with 15 bases in between. CDR1 is MNHNY and CDR2 is SVGAGI in the germline V gene (reference sequence). The CDR3 is made up of 14 amino acids. The CDR3: CASKFTGADNEQFF. The CDR3 region has the DNA TGTGCCAGCAAATTTACGGGGGCCGACAATGAGCAGTTCTTC.

This clonotype has more than one count but fewer than ten. This chain connects TRBV11-2 to TRBJ2-1; TRBD2 matches 8 bases. Germline V gene sequence: CDR1 SGHAT, CDR2 FQNNGV. This CDR3 contains 14 residues. Losses at the gene ends were 2 bases for V and 9 bases for J; bases not matched to a gene: 6. CDR3 sequence: CASSLYRLAIEQFF. CDR3 coding DNA: TGTGCCAGCAGCTTATACCGACTAGCGATTGAGCAGTTCTTC.